The 14 T cell receptor beta chains listed next were all sequenced from one sample in a study of CD8 T cells in ankylosing spondylitis. TCRdb called the 5' RACE reads again in MiXCR, with one record for every CDR3 protein. This table holds 50,000 to 60,000 distinct CDR3 sequences, less than 8.5% found once. The sample taken for sequencing was blood, either unsorted or a sorted T cell fraction (not recorded which). The origin of the receptors is a female donor with ankylosing spondylitis or in good health (not recorded which).

This clonotype was picked up many times. The J gene is TRBJ1-5, the V gene TRBV10-3; D not certain. The CDR3 is 12 residues long. Between the trimmed V and J ends, which lost 0 bases and 7 bases, there was a span of 4 bases. Germline CDR1 reads ENHRY; CDR2 reads SYGVKD. CDR3 nucleotides: TGTGCCATCAGTGAGTCGGGGCAGCCCCAGCATTTT. The encoded protein is CAISESGQPQHF.

This clonotype was recorded at least ten times. The chain uses TRBV19 and TRBJ2-2, with D maybe TRBD2 (5 bases). Trimming took off 5 bases at V and 0 bases at J, with 13 bases between the two ends. The CDR3 has 16 residues. Germline V lookup: CDR1 LNHDA, CDR2 SQIVND (reference sequence). CDR3 sequence (DNA): TGTGCCAGTAGTCTCAGGACGGGATCGAACACCGGGGAGCTGTTTTTT. Translated: CASSLRTGSNTGELFF.

The table lists this clonotype with many counts. The CDR3 loop reads CASTGDRGETQYF. CDR3 bases: TGTGCCAGCACCGGTGACAGGGGAGAGACCCAGTACTTC. The rearrangement links TRBV2 to TRBJ2-5; 8 bases line up with TRBD1. CDR3 length equals 13 residues. With V trimmed by 7 bases and J by 4 bases, 5 bases remained unmatched. Germline CDR1 SNHLY, CDR2 FYNNEI.

This clonotype was seen repeatedly, ten times or more. The chain is built from TRBV5-1 and TRBJ1-3; D is unresolved. The germline CDR1 and CDR2 sequences are SGHRS and YFSETQ. V gave up 0 bases and J gave up 4 bases, with 5 bases separating them. The CDR3 spans 13 residues. The CDR3 DNA sequence: TGCGCCAGCAGCTTGGATTCAGGAAACACCATATATTTT. Encoded protein: CASSLDSGNTIYF.

The CDR3 coding sequence is TGTGCCAGCAGCCGCGTGGGACCCACGGGGGAGACCCAGTACTTC. Protein sequence: CASSRVGPTGETQYF. V gene TRBV7-2 combines with J gene TRBJ2-5, with D perhaps TRBD1 or TRBD2 (5 bases each). Germline CDR1 reads SGHTA; CDR2 reads FQGNSA. The CDR3 spans 15 residues. With 5 bases removed from V and 5 bases from J, the gap between germline ends came to 18 bases.

This clonotype was counted at least ten times. V is TRBV5-1 and J is TRBJ2-3, with TRBD1 matching over 7 bases. Germline loops: CDR1 SGHRS, CDR2 YFSETQ. This CDR3 has 16 residues. V lost 4 bases to trimming and J lost 0 bases; unmatched junction nucleotides: 8. The CDR3 sequence: CASSPGQAFSTDTQYF. The CDR3 DNA sequence: TGCGCCAGCAGCCCAGGACAGGCATTTAGCACAGATACGCAGTATTTT.

In its sample, this clonotype was seen many times. The chain recombines TRBV6-6 with TRBJ1-2; D remains ambiguous. Trimming left V 1 base short and J 0 bases short, with 9 bases between. Germline CDR1 and CDR2: MNHNY and SVGAGI (reference sequence). This CDR3 has 15 amino acids. CDR3 sequence (DNA): TGTGCCAGCAGTTACTACGGGGAAGCTAACTATGGCTACACCTTC. Protein sequence: CASSYYGEANYGYTF.

This clonotype was seen repeatedly, ten times or more. J is TRBJ2-3 and V is TRBV29-1; 10 nucleotides match TRBD1. After removal of 7 bases from V and 2 bases from J, the junction contained 6 bases not matched to a gene. This CDR3 is 14 amino acids long. CDR1 and CDR2 (germline): SQVTM, ANQGSEA. CDR3 in DNA: TGCAGCGGAGGACAGGGGGAACCCACAGATACGCAGTATTTT. This gives the protein CSGGQGEPTDTQYF.

A few counts support this clonotype. The rearrangement links TRBV7-2 to TRBJ2-2; D gene unclear. V was pared by 6 bases and J by 6 bases, with 14 bases between. From germline, CDR1 is SGHTA and CDR2 FQGNSA. The CDR3 sequence is 14 residues long. CDR3 residues: CASRRSFKSGELFF. In DNA, the CDR3 is TGTGCCAGCAGGAGGTCCTTTAAATCCGGGGAGCTGTTTTTT.

This clonotype was recorded many times. Compared with germline, one end of the junction differs, possibly owing to a read error. The genes are TRBV12-3 or TRBV12-4 and TRBJ1-1, with TRBD1 as a possible D gene (6 bases). CDR3 length: 11 residues. The CDR3 DNA reads TGTGCCAGCAGTTATCGGGACATAAGGGAATTT. Protein product: CASSYRDIREF.

There are many counts of this clonotype. The V call is TRBV5-1, the J call TRBJ2-1; either TRBD1 or TRBD2 may fit D (5 bases each). CDR3 size: 14 residues. Trimming left V 1 base short and J 6 bases short, with 11 bases between. The germline V gene has CDR1 SGHRS and CDR2 YFSETQ. The CDR3 reads CASSLSGTFNEQFF. The CDR3 DNA follows: TGCGCCAGCAGCTTGTCCGGGACCTTCAATGAGCAGTTCTTC.

This clonotype was counted at least ten times. The chain employs TRBV5-1 and TRBJ1-1; 9 bases are a match to TRBD1. This CDR3 is 15 amino acids long. Germline V gene lookup returns CDR1 SGHRS and CDR2 YFSETQ. V was clipped by 6 bases and J by 2 bases; unmatched bases: 8. CDR3 region: CASTALTGGNTEAFF. CDR3 DNA: TGCGCCAGCACCGCCCTGACAGGGGGAAACACTGAAGCTTTCTTT. Drawing the rest from reference TRBV5-1 and TRBJ1-1, the complete variable domain is KAGVTQTPRYLIKTRGQQVTLSCSPISGHRSVSWYQQTPGQGLQFLFEYFSETQRNKGNFPGRFSGRQFSNSRSEMNVSTLELGDSALYLCASTALTGGNTEAFFGQGTRLTVV.

The chain couples TRBV25-1 to TRBJ1-1, with 10 bases fitting TRBD1. Germline V gene lookup returns CDR1 MGHDK and CDR2 SYGVNS. The CDR3 loop spans 15 amino acids. V trimming: 6 bases; J trimming: 4 bases; junction bases outside the gene matches: 8. CDR3 bases: TGTGCCAGCAGCTACACCGGGACAGGGGTCACTGAAGCTTTCTTT. Protein sequence: CASSYTGTGVTEAFF.

This clonotype was observed at least ten times. This chain links TRBV12-3 or TRBV12-4 with TRBJ1-5; TRBD1 matches at 9 bases. The CDR3 contains 14 residues. V dropped 5 bases and J dropped 7; count of bases not matched to a gene: 6. CDR3 DNA sequence: TGTGCCAGCAGTCCGGGGACAGGGTACCAGCCCCAGCATTTT. Protein sequence: CASSPGTGYQPQHF.